This TCR beta chain emerged from a study of blood T cell repertoires in COVID-19 (dated by TCRdb to about 2020). Study-level background: The collaborator samples originated in the United States, Italy and Spain and spanned the acute and convalescent phases of COVID-19. The prospective study material was composed of cDNA or gDNA derived from T cells, B-cell-depleted T cells, or PBMCs. Subjects who had been exposed to COVID-19, were actively infected with it, or had recovered from it provided the deeply sampled blood TCRbeta repertoires that made up the dataset. The repertoires were released in a freely available public database intended as a resource for research on the immune response to SARS-CoV-2. Samples came from the ongoing ImmuneRACE study (first 160 participants) plus 1,254 subjects from 6 global collaborators. Sample metadata almost always included a de-identified subject ID, COVID-19 status, age in years and sex. HLA class I and class II types, where available, came from metadata supplied by the sample provider rather than from assay-based typing. Beyond this particular receptor, the publication reports: Clinical and demographic metadata were provided uncurated, with the amount varying by source and participant.

The collaborating institutions used their own protocols to collect whole blood in K2EDTA tubes. Collaborator samples were shipped for TCRbeta analysis as frozen whole blood, isolated PBMCs, or DNA extracted from either sample type. V and J are trimmed by 4 bases and 7 bases, and the gene matches miss 6 bases of the junction. As encoded in the germline V gene, CDR1 is KGHDR while CDR2 is SFDVKD. The CDR3, cysteine through phenylalanine, is 14 amino acids long. Just CDR3 DNA is preserved here, 42 bases in frame from base 1. The immunoSEQ Assay, a bias-controlled multiplex PCR, was used to amplify TCRbeta CDR3 regions from genomic DNA. As for the original processing: The number of nucleated cells in each sample was estimated by amplification of reference gene primers within the assay. To quantify the absolute abundance of each unique TCRbeta CDR3 rearrangement, sequence reads were collapsed and filtered. For each sample, productive Simpson clonality was calculated as the square root of Simpson's diversity index over productive rearrangements. Sourced from immuneACCESS, this table was stored by TCRdb with only in-frame sequences that have V and J called. A share of the clones is absent; for the studies checked, an unresolved V gene accounts for under half, and the remainder has no known explanation. V, J and clone size are taken as reported in that table, and D and trimming were inferred from the DNA itself. The sample contains about 210,000 clones, 75% to 90% of them found a single time. The ten largest clones capture about 5% of the sample.

As concerns this clone: Its specific antigen is unknown. No qualities accompany the bases; no much larger clone lies one base away.

The chain uses TRBV24-1 and TRBJ1-5, with TRBD1 matching 7 junction bases. Sequencing was performed on peripheral blood. The receptor was isolated from a woman aged 35 to 49 with acute or convalescent COVID-19. The CDR3 reads as follows: CATSDWGQSQPQHF. The DNA reads TGTGCCACCAGTGACTGGGGACAGTCCCAGCCCCAGCATTTT.